These 5 T cell receptor beta chains originate from one sample sequenced in a study of shared clonotypes between healthy human individuals. Terminally differentiated effector memory CD45RA+ cells were excluded by CCR7 positive selection of CD45RO-negative cells. TCRdb keeps only in-frame clones here, not all; method: immunoSEQ multiplex PCR. The sample includes about 680,000 clones, about 90% of them seen just once. The sample taken for sequencing was naive CD8+ T cells sorted from blood. These receptors were collected from a man younger than 45 in good health.

As for this clone: The same CDR3 arises from other DNA sequences in this sample as well. CDR3 protein: CASSLGRSSYEQYF. CDR3 DNA sequence: TGTGCCAGCAGTTTAGGCAGAAGCTCCTACGAGCAGTACTTC. The chain uses TRBV27 and TRBJ2-7; D is ambiguous. The CDR3 spans 14 residues. Trimming shortened V by 2 bases and J by 0 bases, and 8 bases separated the two germline ends. From germline, CDR1 is MNHEY and CDR2 SMNVEV (reference sequence).

The chain carries TRBV7-8 and TRBJ2-1; TRBD1 might be the D (6 bases). Trimming removed 1 base from V and 0 bases from J, with 10 bases in between. Germline CDR1 SGHVS, CDR2 FQNEAQ. CDR3 length equals 16 residues. The CDR3 loop is CASSLGGPSSYNEQFF. The CDR3 coding sequence is TGTGCCAGCAGCTTAGGGGGGCCGAGCTCCTACAATGAGCAGTTCTTC.

V and J are TRBV29-1 and TRBJ2-7; D remains unclear. There are 13 residues in the CDR3. Germline V gives CDR1 SQVTM, CDR2 ANQGSEA. V dropped 4 bases and J dropped 0 bases, with 10 bases sitting between them. CDR3 amino acids: CSVGSGPSYEQYF. The CDR3 DNA reads as TGCAGCGTTGGGTCCGGCCCCTCCTACGAGCAGTACTTC.

This clone has a handful of counts. This chain joins TRBV9 and TRBJ2-3; 8 nucleotides line up with TRBD1. The CDR3 spans 17 residues. CDR1 is SGDLS, CDR2 YYNGEE, per germline. V trimming: 3 bases; J trimming: 0 bases; junction bases outside the gene matches: 9. The CDR3 nucleotides are TGTGCCAGCAGCGCCAGACAGGGGACGCTAAGCACAGATACGCAGTATTTT. As protein: CASSARQGTLSTDTQYF.

This chain links TRBV10-1 with TRBJ1-4; no reliable D call. V was shortened by 8 bases and J by 3 bases, with 10 bases between the two germline ends. CDR1 WNHNN and CDR2 SYGVQD come from the germline V gene (reference sequence). The CDR3 is 13 residues long. The CDR3 loop reads CASLDVANEKLFF. CDR3 nucleotide sequence: TGCGCCAGCCTGGATGTGGCTAATGAAAAACTGTTTTTT.